This TCR beta chain was documented in a study of radiotherapy plus CTLA-4 blockade in lung cancer. Whole-study context: Of the patients, 15% to 20% showed objective responses and roughly 30% attained disease control. Study results and caveats: Reportedly, early blood T cell clone dynamics best predicted response, with interferon-beta. There was expansion of tumor-derived TCR clones in blood after radiotherapy plus ipilimumab.

The data were produced by immunoSEQ multiplex PCR, yet TCRdb's version contains in-frame clones alone and is incomplete. The sample lists approximately 80,000 clones; around 79% were seen once. The CDR3 spans 17 residues. V shed 3 bases and J 7 bases; nucleotides not matched to a gene: 13. The germline V gene encodes CDR1 MDHEN and CDR2 SYDVKM. A remark on this clone: Antigen specificity is unknown.

Receiving focal radiation plus CTLA-4 blockade with ipilimumab were patients who had chemo-refractory metastatic non-small-cell lung cancer. The material was peripheral blood, obtained from a patient treated with radiotherapy plus ipilimumab. The chain combines TRBV28 with TRBJ1-4; TRBD1 matches at 8 bases. This TCR was recovered from a human donor with non-small cell lung cancer whose response to radiotherapy plus ipilimumab could not be evaluated. Some clones in this sample may be carry-over from other donors' samples. CDR3 residues: CASSFWTGSVFGEKLFF. In nucleotides, the CDR3 is TGTGCCAGCAGTTTCTGGACAGGGTCAGTCTTTGGTGAAAAACTGTTTTTT.